One sample yielded the 21 T cell receptor beta chains listed below, sequenced in a study of patients and donors after allogeneic stem cell transplantation (dated by TCRdb to 2020 to 2021). The library was made by RT-PCR. Sequenced using a NextSeq 550. TCRdb took the public reads, trimmed them with fastp at Q25, ran MiXCR for clone calling and kept in-frame beta chains. Under each unique CDR3 protein, matching rows form one entry showing the most common genes and DNA. This sample gives about 200,000 distinct CDR3 sequences in total; 40% to 45% of them show up just once. Jointly, the top ten make up about 35% of the sample. Sequencing used blood, either unsorted or a sorted T cell fraction (not recorded which). The receptors were gathered from a human donor who was either an allogeneic HSCT recipient or a stem cell or donor lymphocyte infusion donor (not recorded which). It is not recorded whose cells these are; they may come from a transplant donor.

The V and J genes are TRBV4-2 and TRBJ1-5; no definite D call. Germline V gene data show CDR1 as LGHNA and CDR2 as YNFKEQ. The CDR3 has 15 amino acids. V shed 6 bases and J shed 0 bases, with 12 bases lying between them. The CDR3 loop reads CASRSHGDSNQPQHF. The DNA for the CDR3 is TGTGCCAGCAGGTCTCATGGTGATAGCAATCAGCCCCAGCATTTT.

This clonotype was recorded at least ten times. The J gene is TRBJ1-3, the V gene TRBV12-3 or TRBV12-4; no firm D call. CDR3 length equals 14 residues. The V and J ends lost 5 bases and 2 bases respectively, with 10 bases between them. CDR3 sequence (DNA): TGTGCCAGCAGTCGGCATGAAACTGGAAACACCATATATTTT. Translated: CASSRHETGNTIYF.

This clonotype occurred a few times. This chain links TRBV7-9 with TRBJ2-7, with 13 bases aligning to TRBD2. Germline CDR1 reads SEHNR; CDR2 reads FQNEAQ (reference sequence). The CDR3 spans 14 residues. The junction had 2 bases not matched to a gene; V was cut back by 3 bases and J by 6 bases. CDR3 sequence: CASSFRTSGSEQYF. CDR3 bases: TGTGCCAGCAGCTTTAGGACTAGCGGGAGCGAGCAGTACTTC.

Here the CDR3 reads CASSFTRYNEQFF. CDR3 sequence (DNA): TGTGCCAGCAGTTTTACCAGATACAATGAGCAGTTCTTC. The chain is built from TRBV27 and TRBJ2-1; D ambiguous. CDR3 length equals 13 residues. Germline loops: CDR1 MNHEY, CDR2 SMNVEV (reference sequence). Trimming removed 3 bases from V and 4 bases from J, with 7 bases in between.

This clonotype was recorded only once. This sequence joins TRBV29-1 and TRBJ2-7; D not certain. CDR1 and CDR2 from the germline V gene are SQVTM and ANQGSEA. V was shortened by 4 bases and J by 5 bases, with 12 bases between the two germline ends. This CDR3 is 12 amino acids long. The CDR3 reads CSVADRWDEQYF. The CDR3 region has the DNA TGCAGCGTTGCTGACCGATGGGACGAGCAGTACTTC.

This clonotype was detected only a few times. This chain uses TRBV3-1 with TRBJ1-1, with D unclear. V dropped 3 bases and J dropped 4 bases, with 12 bases sitting between them. The germline V gene has CDR1 LGHDT and CDR2 YNNKEL (reference sequence). This CDR3 is built from 14 residues. CDR3 protein: CASSHQTGATEAFF. The CDR3, as DNA: TGTGCCAGCAGCCACCAAACGGGAGCCACTGAAGCTTTCTTT.

There are a few counts of this clonotype. The V call is TRBV29-1, the J call TRBJ2-5, with TRBD1 matching over 9 bases. Germline V gene sequence: CDR1 SQVTM, CDR2 ANQGSEA. The CDR3 has 14 residues. V gave up 3 bases and J gave up 5 bases; unmatched junction bases: 7. CDR3 nucleotides: TGCAGCGTTGATTGGGACAGGGTAGGGGAGACCCAGTACTTC. This sequence encodes CSVDWDRVGETQYF. Combining the CDR3 with reference TRBV29-1 and TRBJ2-5 gives the whole variable domain SAVISQKPSRDICQRGTSLTIQCQVDSQVTMMFWYRQQPGQSLTLIATANQGSEATYESGFVIDKFPISRPNLTFSTLTVSNMSPEDSSIYLCSVDWDRVGETQYFGPGTRLLVL.

The chain employs TRBV9 and TRBJ2-3; tentatively, D is TRBD1 or TRBD2 (5 bases each). Germline CDR1 is SGDLS and CDR2 is YYNGEE. The length of the CDR3 is 14 residues. The V end was cut by 2 bases, the J end by 2 bases, with 9 bases between. The CDR3 coding sequence is TGTGCCAGCAGCGTTCACGGGACCACAGATACGCAGTATTTT. This sequence encodes CASSVHGTTDTQYF.

This chain uses TRBV7-2 with TRBJ2-2; D tentatively reads TRBD1 or TRBD2 (5 bases each). Germline assignment: CDR1 SGHTA and CDR2 FQGNSA. CDR3 length equals 16 residues. The germline V and J ends were trimmed by 5 bases and 7 bases, with 20 bases remaining between them. The CDR3 DNA reads TGTGCCAGCAGCCAGACTATGTTACAGGCGGGCGGGGAGCTGTTTTTT. The encoded protein is CASSQTMLQAGGELFF. Full variable domain (rest looked up from reference TRBV7-2 and TRBJ2-2): GAGVSQSPSNKVTEKGKDVELRCDPISGHTALYWYRQSLGQGLEFLIYFQGNSAPDKSGLPSDRFSAERTGGSVSTLTIQRTQQEDSAVYLCASSQTMLQAGGELFFGEGSRLTVL.

The rearrangement uses TRBV7-2 and TRBJ2-3, with 7 bases that match TRBD1. The CDR3 totals 15 residues. Germline loops: CDR1 SGHTA, CDR2 FQGNSA. V shed 1 base and J 1 base; nucleotides not matched to a gene: 2. The CDR3 DNA is TGTGCCAGCAGCTTAGACAGGGGAGGCACAGATACGCAGTATTTT. As protein: CASSLDRGGTDTQYF.

The chain uses TRBV3-1 and TRBJ2-3; 9 nucleotides line up with TRBD2. The germline CDR1 and CDR2 sequences are LGHDT and YNNKEL (reference sequence). V shed 9 bases and J 6 bases; nucleotides not matched to a gene: 10. The CDR3 totals 14 residues. The CDR3 region is CASQQLAGDDTQYF. The CDR3 region has the DNA TGTGCCAGTCAGCAACTAGCGGGTGACGATACGCAGTATTTT.

This clonotype turned up a few times. The chain uses TRBV7-9 and TRBJ1-5, with 9 bases lining up with TRBD1. V shed 4 bases and J 2 bases; nucleotides not matched to a gene: 6. Looked up from germline, CDR1 is SEHNR and CDR2 is FQNEAQ (reference sequence). The CDR3 runs 16 residues. CDR3 nucleotide sequence: TGTGCCAGCAGCTCTACAGGGGGCGTGGGCAATCAGCCCCAGCATTTT. This gives the protein CASSSTGGVGNQPQHF.

This clonotype was detected a few times. The CDR3 is CASSSDSVSYNEQFF. The CDR3, as DNA: TGTGCCAGCAGCTCCGACTCCGTCTCCTACAATGAGCAGTTCTTC. The J gene is TRBJ2-1, the V gene TRBV11-1; the D is unclear. With 4 bases removed from V and 0 bases from J, the gap between germline ends came to 10 bases. Germline assignment: CDR1 SGHAT and CDR2 FQDESV (reference sequence). This CDR3 has 15 amino acids. Complete variable domain (other parts from reference TRBV11-1 and TRBJ2-1): EAEVAQSPRYKITEKSQAVAFWCDPISGHATLYWYRQILGQGPELLVQFQDESVVDDSQLPKDRFSAERLKGVDSTLKIQPAELGDSAMYLCASSSDSVSYNEQFFGPGTRLTVL.

This clonotype appeared a few times. This chain connects TRBV7-2 to TRBJ2-3; 14 nucleotides agree with TRBD2. Unmatched junction bases numbered 7, after V lost 1 base and J lost 4 bases. The CDR3 extends over 18 amino acids. Germline V lookup: CDR1 SGHTA, CDR2 FQGNSA. CDR3 DNA: TGTGCCAGCAGCTTAGTAAAAGGGACTAGCGGGAGCGCAGATACGCAGTATTTT. The encoded protein is CASSLVKGTSGSADTQYF.

This clonotype appeared a few times. The CDR3 loop reads CASSYSHLAGGYEQYF. The CDR3 region has the DNA TGTGCCAGCAGTTACTCACACCTAGCGGGAGGCTACGAGCAGTACTTC. V gene TRBV6-5 combines with J gene TRBJ2-7; 11 nucleotides line up with TRBD2. The germline gives CDR1 MNHEY, CDR2 SVGAGI. V gave up 0 bases and J gave up 3 bases; unmatched junction bases: 4. The CDR3 sequence is 16 residues long.

In its sample, this clonotype was seen a few times. This chain connects TRBV6-5 to TRBJ2-1, with 13 bases identical to TRBD2. CDR1 MNHEY and CDR2 SVGAGI come from the germline V gene. The CDR3 is made up of 15 amino acids. With V trimmed by 4 bases and J by 9 bases, 6 bases remained unmatched. CDR3 protein: CASSLTTSGRTEQFF. Written as DNA, the CDR3 is TGTGCCAGCAGTTTAACGACTAGCGGGAGGACTGAGCAGTTCTTC.

V is TRBV7-9 and J is TRBJ1-1, with D unclear. The ends were cut back, 1 base at V and 8 bases at J, with 8 bases in the middle. Looked up from germline, CDR1 is SEHNR and CDR2 is FQNEAQ (reference sequence). The CDR3 is made up of 12 amino acids. In DNA, the CDR3 is TGTGCCAGCAGCTTAGTTCAGTTCGAAGCTTTCTTT. Translated: CASSLVQFEAFF.

This clonotype was picked up a small number of times. The J gene is TRBJ2-7, the V gene TRBV5-1; 8 positions agree with TRBD1. This CDR3 is built from 14 residues. CDR1 is SGHRS, CDR2 YFSETQ, per germline. Unmatched junction bases numbered 7, after V lost 3 bases and J lost 5 bases. The CDR3 sequence is CASSSRTGTHEQYF. The CDR3 DNA follows: TGCGCCAGCAGCTCCCGGACAGGGACCCACGAGCAGTACTTC.

The gene calls are TRBV4-3 and TRBJ1-4; 7 nucleotides match TRBD1. The germline V gene has CDR1 LGHNA and CDR2 YSLEER. The CDR3 length is 15 residues. J gave up 6 bases and V 6 bases, and 10 bases lay outside the gene matches. CDR3 bases: TGCGCCAGCAGTCTCTCAGGAGGGGGCGATGAAAAACTGTTTTTT. Protein product: CASSLSGGGDEKLFF.

This clonotype has only a few counts. This chain joins TRBV15 and TRBJ2-1; no firm D call. Germline V gene lookup returns CDR1 LNHNV and CDR2 YYDKDF (reference sequence). The CDR3 has 15 amino acids. The V gene lost 5 bases and the J gene lost 0 bases, with 11 bases spanning the gap. This CDR3 is CATSGGLSSYNEQFF. The CDR3 DNA reads as TGTGCCACCAGCGGTGGGTTGAGCTCCTACAATGAGCAGTTCTTC.

The J gene is TRBJ1-2, the V gene TRBV9; D gene uncertain. The CDR3 sequence is 16 residues long. V dropped 0 bases and J dropped 7 bases, with 19 bases sitting between them. Germline V gives CDR1 SGDLS, CDR2 YYNGEE. For the CDR3, the DNA is TGTGCCAGCAGCGTAGCTACTTCCCTCCGAGAACTTGGCTACACCTTC. Translation: CASSVATSLRELGYTF.